Presented here are 30 T cell receptor beta chains from one specimen sequenced in a study of blood T cell repertoires in COVID-19. TCRdb keeps only in-frame clones here, not all; method: immunoSEQ multiplex PCR. This table holds about 200,000 clones, roughly 90% found once. Sequencing used peripheral blood. These receptor sequences come from a man aged 18 to 30 with active or convalescent COVID-19.

This chain uses TRBV29-1 with TRBJ2-5; possibly TRBD1 for D (6 bases). Germline-derived CDR1 and CDR2 are SQVTM and ANQGSEA. Trimming stripped 5 bases from V and 2 bases from J, with 18 bases between. The CDR3 runs 15 residues. As DNA, the CDR3 is TGCAGCGTTTATAGACCCCGGACAGATCAAGAGACCCAGTACTTC. It encodes CSVYRPRTDQETQYF.

The CDR3 nucleotides are TGTGCCAGTAGTACCTGGACAGGGGGCAATGGCTACACCTTC. Translation gives CASSTWTGGNGYTF. The chain links TRBV19 to TRBJ1-2, with TRBD1 matching 11 bases. The CDR3 has 14 residues. V was clipped by 4 bases and J by 6 bases; unmatched bases: 4. Germline CDR1 LNHDA, CDR2 SQIVND (reference sequence).

The V call is TRBV11-1, the J call TRBJ2-1, with a weak D call TRBD1 (5 bases). Germline CDR1 SGHAT, CDR2 FQDESV (reference sequence). This CDR3 is built from 15 residues. Between the trimmed V and J ends, which lost 3 bases and 7 bases, there was a span of 16 bases. This chain's CDR3 is CASSFLWGGSNEQFF. The CDR3 DNA follows: TGTGCCAGCAGCTTTTTGTGGGGCGGAAGTAATGAGCAGTTCTTC.

V usage is TRBV3-1 (or the pseudogene TRBV3-2) and J usage is TRBJ2-1; 7 nucleotides agree with TRBD2. This CDR3 spans 18 amino acids. The germline V gene encodes CDR1 LGHDT and CDR2 YNNKEL (reference sequence). V was pared by 1 base and J by 4 bases, with 13 bases of the junction left unmatched. The CDR3 region is CASSQGGVASGGYNEQFF. CDR3 in DNA: TGTGCCAGCAGCCAAGGAGGAGTGGCTAGCGGAGGTTACAATGAGCAGTTCTTC.

The chain is built from TRBV18 and TRBJ2-1, with 9 positions matching TRBD2. This CDR3 is 16 amino acids long. The germline V gene has CDR1 KGHSH and CDR2 LQKENI. The junction had 11 bases not matched to a gene; V was cut back by 3 bases and J by 8 bases. The DNA of the CDR3 is TGTGCCAGCTCACCTAGAGAGACTAGCGGAGACGATGAGCAGTTCTTC. This translates into CASSPRETSGDDEQFF.

J is TRBJ1-2 and V is TRBV5-1; 8 positions agree with TRBD1. Germline V CDR1 and CDR2: SGHRS, YFSETQ. J gave up 6 bases and V 0 bases, and 13 bases lay outside the gene matches. This CDR3 is 17 amino acids long. DNA of the CDR3: TGCGCCAGCAGCTTGGATCATCAGGGGGCAGGGTTGGATGGCTACACCTTC. Amino acids: CASSLDHQGAGLDGYTF.

This clone was counted between two and nine times. The V and J genes are TRBV3-1 (or the pseudogene TRBV3-2) and TRBJ2-7; 12 nucleotides align to TRBD2. The V and J ends lost 0 bases and 7 bases, in that order; junction bases with no gene match: 13. Looked up from germline, CDR1 is LGHDT and CDR2 is YNNKEL (reference sequence). This CDR3 has 18 amino acids. The DNA of the CDR3 is TGTGCCAGCAGCCAAGACCCCCCAAGACTAGCGGGAGAAAGAGAGCAGTACTTC. Protein sequence: CASSQDPPRLAGEREQYF.

The chain couples TRBV11-2 to TRBJ2-7, with 8 positions matching TRBD1. Germline V CDR1 and CDR2: SGHAT, FQNNGV. J gave up 6 bases and V 6 bases, and 4 bases lay outside the gene matches. The CDR3 has 12 amino acids. The CDR3: CASRHDRGEQYF. The CDR3 nucleotides read TGTGCCAGCAGACACGACAGGGGCGAGCAGTACTTC.

This clone was seen just once. The chain uses TRBV7-3 and TRBJ2-3; 9 nucleotides align to TRBD2. The length of the CDR3 is 16 residues. Germline trimming cut 3 bases from V and 4 bases from J; bases unmatched to any gene: 8. The V gene's germline CDR1 is SGHTA and CDR2 FQGTGA. The CDR3 sequence: CASSFDSSGVADTQYF. In DNA, the CDR3 is TGTGCCAGCAGCTTTGATTCTAGCGGGGTGGCAGATACGCAGTATTTT.

This clone has only a few counts. The gene calls are TRBV29-1 and TRBJ1-1, with D possibly matching TRBD1 (6 bases). Germline CDR1 and CDR2: SQVTM and ANQGSEA. The CDR3 extends over 13 amino acids. Trimming left V 7 bases short and J 0 bases short, with 12 bases between. This CDR3 is CSAKDSMNTEAFF. The CDR3 DNA reads TGCAGCGCCAAGGACAGCATGAACACTGAAGCTTTCTTT.

The V and J genes are TRBV12-3 or TRBV12-4 and TRBJ2-1; possible D gene TRBD2, 5 bases. Trimming removed 6 bases at V and 4 bases at J, with 10 bases between. This CDR3 has 13 residues. Here the CDR3 reads CASRDGLYNEQFF. The CDR3, as DNA: TGTGCCAGCAGGGACGGACTTTACAATGAGCAGTTCTTC.

CDR3 amino acids: CASSSGRTGGTDTQYF. The CDR3 bases are TGTGCCAGCAGCTCTGGACGGACGGGGGGGACAGATACGCAGTATTTT. The rearrangement joins TRBV7-3 to TRBJ2-3; 8 positions match TRBD2. V trimming: 4 bases; J trimming: 3 bases; junction bases outside the gene matches: 9. This CDR3 is 16 amino acids long. Germline CDR1 SGHTA, CDR2 FQGTGA.

J is TRBJ1-2 and V is TRBV10-1, with a weak D call TRBD1 (5 bases). CDR3 length: 13 amino acids. In germline, CDR1 is WNHNN, CDR2 SYGVQD (reference sequence). The ends were cut back, 6 bases at V and 2 bases at J, with 10 bases in the middle. The CDR3 is CASSADTNYGYTF. The CDR3 DNA reads as TGCGCCAGCAGCGCGGACACCAACTATGGCTACACCTTC.

This clone was seen a single time. The chain has TRBV7-6 and TRBJ2-7; TRBD2 matches 9 bases. The CDR3 sequence is 15 residues long. Germline V gives CDR1 SGHVS, CDR2 FNYEAQ. V was pared by 5 bases and J by 1 base, with 6 bases of the junction left unmatched. This chain's CDR3 is CASSARLADSYEQYF. The CDR3 nucleotides read TGTGCCAGCAGCGCACGACTAGCGGATTCCTACGAGCAGTACTTC.

V and J are TRBV28 and TRBJ2-5; TRBD2 aligns across 8 bases. V trimming: 6 bases; J trimming: 4 bases; junction bases outside the gene matches: 4. The CDR3 contains 13 residues. Germline CDR1 reads MDHEN; CDR2 reads SYDVKM. The CDR3 sequence is CASSSGTRETQYF. CDR3 DNA sequence: TGTGCCAGCAGCTCCGGGACTAGAGAGACCCAGTACTTC.

The J gene is TRBJ1-6, the V gene TRBV19; TRBD1 matches at 10 bases. CDR1 LNHDA and CDR2 SQIVND come from the germline V gene (reference sequence). V was pared by 9 bases and J by 8 bases, with 7 bases of the junction left unmatched. The CDR3 is made up of 14 amino acids. CDR3 nucleotides: TGTGCCAGCGGGGACAGGGGAGGGGATTCACCCCTCCACTTT. Translating gives CASGDRGGDSPLHF.

The genes are TRBV30 and TRBJ2-2; 8 positions agree with TRBD2. V was clipped by 6 bases and J by 5 bases; unmatched bases: 11. The CDR3 has 15 amino acids. From germline, CDR1 is GTSNPN and CDR2 SVGIG (reference sequence). CDR3 sequence reads: CACHKATSDTGELFF. The DNA for the CDR3 is TGTGCCTGCCATAAGGCGACTAGCGATACCGGGGAGCTGTTTTTT.

The chain couples TRBV5-8 to TRBJ2-3, with D unclear. Trimming pared 3 bases from V and 0 bases from J, leaving 17 bases between. Looked up from germline, CDR1 is SGHTS and CDR2 is YDEGEE. The CDR3 covers 17 residues. The CDR3 DNA reads as TGTGCCAGCAGCTCGGTTCGTCAGGCCTTAAGCACAGATACGCAGTATTTT. Its protein is CASSSVRQALSTDTQYF.

The chain joins TRBV14 to TRBJ2-3, with D perhaps matching TRBD2 (5 bases). Germline lookup yields CDR1 SGHDN and CDR2 FVKESK. The CDR3 has 13 residues. The V gene lost 1 base and the J gene lost 5 bases, with 7 bases spanning the gap. CDR3 coding DNA: TGTGCCAGCAGCCAAGCCGAGGGAGATACGCAGTATTTT. Translated: CASSQAEGDTQYF.

The chain employs TRBV5-1 and TRBJ2-3; D is perhaps TRBD2 (6 bases). V was shortened by 2 bases and J by 2 bases, with 9 bases between the two germline ends. Germline V gene sequence: CDR1 SGHRS, CDR2 YFSETQ. The CDR3 runs to 14 residues. The CDR3 bases are TGCGCCAGCAGCTTTGCGGGATACACAGATACGCAGTATTTT. Amino acid sequence: CASSFAGYTDTQYF.

This chain joins TRBV5-5 and TRBJ2-7; maybe TRBD2 (6 bases). The CDR3 spans 17 residues. Germline V gives CDR1 SGHKS, CDR2 YYEKEE (reference sequence). V dropped 7 bases and J dropped 0 bases, with 23 bases sitting between them. CDR3 bases: TGTGCCAGCCGCCCTGGGGGGAACAGACTGAGCTCCTACGAGCAGTACTTC. This sequence encodes CASRPGGNRLSSYEQYF.

In this sample, this clone turned up once. The V and J genes are TRBV11-1 and TRBJ2-5, with TRBD2 matching 8 bases. Looked up from germline, CDR1 is SGHAT and CDR2 is FQDESV (reference sequence). Trimming cost V 5 bases and J 3 bases; bases outside gene matches: 5. This CDR3 comprises 14 residues. The CDR3 loop reads CASSTGLGEETQYF. DNA of the CDR3: TGTGCCAGCAGCACGGGACTAGGGGAAGAGACCCAGTACTTC.

The V gene is TRBV7-9, the J gene TRBJ2-5, with TRBD2 matching 7 bases. This CDR3 has 15 residues. V was clipped by 5 bases and J by 3 bases; unmatched bases: 9. Germline CDR1 reads SEHNR; CDR2 reads FQNEAQ (reference sequence). The CDR3, as DNA: TGTGCCAGCAGCCCTGTACAACTAGCGAAAGAGACCCAGTACTTC. Protein sequence: CASSPVQLAKETQYF.

This chain links TRBV3-1 (or the pseudogene TRBV3-2) with TRBJ2-5, with TRBD2 matching over 16 bases. This CDR3 has 18 residues. V was pared by 4 bases and J by 6 bases, with 11 bases of the junction left unmatched. Germline lookup yields CDR1 LGHDT and CDR2 YNNKEL (reference sequence). The DNA of the CDR3 is TGTGCCAGCAGCCCTACGTTTGGGACTAGCGGGGGGGCACAGACCCAGTACTTC. It translates to CASSPTFGTSGGAQTQYF.

The genes are TRBV6-2 or TRBV6-3 and TRBJ2-6, with a tentative D call TRBD1 (6 bases). With 4 bases removed from V and 4 bases from J, the gap between germline ends came to 11 bases. CDR1 and CDR2 from the germline V gene are MNHEY and SVGEGT. CDR3 length: 15 amino acids. The CDR3: CASSSRGEGANVLTF. CDR3 coding DNA: TGTGCCAGCAGTTCCAGGGGAGAAGGGGCCAACGTCCTGACTTTC.

This chain links TRBV30 with TRBJ1-6; TRBD1 might be the D (5 bases). The germline V gene has CDR1 GTSNPN and CDR2 SVGIG (reference sequence). The length of the CDR3 is 14 residues. V dropped 3 bases and J dropped 7 bases, with 13 bases sitting between them. The CDR3 nucleotides are TGTGCCTGGAGGTTGGACAATCCCAATTCACCCCTCCACTTT. Its translation: CAWRLDNPNSPLHF.

The V and J genes are TRBV5-1 and TRBJ1-1; 8 bases agree with TRBD1. The CDR3 consists of 15 residues. Germline-derived CDR1 and CDR2 are SGHRS and YFSETQ. V lost 4 bases, J lost 1 base, and 6 bases stayed unmatched. Written as DNA, the CDR3 is TGCGCCAGCAGCCCCTTCGGGACAGGGAACACTGAAGCTTTCTTT. Encoded protein: CASSPFGTGNTEAFF.

This chain links TRBV10-1 with TRBJ2-3; 9 bases agree with TRBD2. CDR1 and CDR2 (germline): WNHNN, SYGVQD (reference sequence). V dropped 4 bases and J dropped 0; count of bases not matched to a gene: 8. The CDR3 runs to 17 residues. This CDR3 is CASSASSGTPSTDTQYF. The CDR3 nucleotides read TGCGCCAGCAGTGCGTCTAGCGGGACCCCTAGCACAGATACGCAGTATTTT.

The chain is built from TRBV27 and TRBJ2-1; TRBD2 aligns across 10 bases. Germline lookup yields CDR1 MNHEY and CDR2 SMNVEV (reference sequence). This CDR3 region has 19 residues. V was clipped by 5 bases and J by 7 bases; unmatched bases: 20. The CDR3 nucleotides are TGTGCCAGCAGTCCTTACGCCCCTAGCGGGAGCGCACTACAGAATGAGCAGTTCTTC. As protein: CASSPYAPSGSALQNEQFF.

This chain uses TRBV5-1 with TRBJ2-7; 10 bases are a match to TRBD2. CDR1 and CDR2 from the germline V gene are SGHRS and YFSETQ. With V trimmed by 7 bases and J by 4 bases, 11 bases remained unmatched. This CDR3 region has 15 residues. This CDR3 is CASDHSGGFLYEQYF. CDR3 nucleotide sequence: TGCGCCAGCGACCATAGCGGGGGGTTTTTATACGAGCAGTACTTC. Variable domain in full (rest from reference TRBV5-1 and TRBJ2-7): KAGVTQTPRYLIKTRGQQVTLSCSPISGHRSVSWYQQTPGQGLQFLFEYFSETQRNKGNFPGRFSGRQFSNSRSEMNVSTLELGDSALYLCASDHSGGFLYEQYFGPGTRLTVT.